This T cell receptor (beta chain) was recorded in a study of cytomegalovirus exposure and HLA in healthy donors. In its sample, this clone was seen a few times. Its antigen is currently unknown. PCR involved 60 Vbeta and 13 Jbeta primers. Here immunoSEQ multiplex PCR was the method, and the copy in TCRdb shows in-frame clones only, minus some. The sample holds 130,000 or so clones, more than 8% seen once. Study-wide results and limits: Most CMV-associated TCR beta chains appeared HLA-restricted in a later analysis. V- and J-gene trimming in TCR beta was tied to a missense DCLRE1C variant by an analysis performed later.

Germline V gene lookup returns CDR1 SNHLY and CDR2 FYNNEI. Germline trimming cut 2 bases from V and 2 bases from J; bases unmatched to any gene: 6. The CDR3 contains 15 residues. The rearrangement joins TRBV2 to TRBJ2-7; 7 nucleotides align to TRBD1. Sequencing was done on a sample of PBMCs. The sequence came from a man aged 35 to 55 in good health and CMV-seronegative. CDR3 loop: CASSERTGGTYEQYF. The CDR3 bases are TGTGCCAGCAGTGAACGGACAGGTGGAACCTACGAGCAGTACTTC.